These T cell receptor beta chains were read from a single sample in a study of T-cell reconstitution after alpha-beta-depleted transplantation in children. TCRdb reanalysed the PCR reads using MiXCR and keeps one entry per CDR3 protein. The repertoire holds more than 120,000 distinct CDR3 sequences, with roughly 8.8% as singletons. Sample: PBMCs, mostly from graft donor cells, taken 180 days after TCRalphabeta/CD19-depleted stem cell transplant. Receptors were obtained from a female patient younger than 10 who had a stem cell transplant for congenital amegakaryocytic thrombocytopenia, so the T cells may come from the graft donor. Each CDR3 is given with its conserved first and last residue. Fields, in order: J gene, D gene, clone size, V gene, CDR3 length, CDR3 protein, CDR3 DNA. The D gene is left open where the match is weak. Size values are once, few and many counts, or a class for expanded clones, and some rows have none.

TRBJ2-7 . many TRBV5-1 12 CASSRESYEQYF TGCGCCAGCAGCCGGGAATCCTACGAGCAGTACTTC
TRBJ2-3 . many TRBV28 15 CASSLSGISTDTQYF TGTGCCAGCAGTTTATCAGGGATTAGCACAGATACGCAGTATTTT
TRBJ1-1 . many TRBV20-1 13 CSARGAEDTEAFF TGCAGTGCTAGAGGGGCTGAGGACACTGAAGCTTTCTTT
TRBJ1-4 . many TRBV15 18 CATRPSPGQGTLNEKLFF TGTGCCACCAGGCCATCCCCGGGACAAGGAACACTTAATGAAAAACTGTTTTTT
TRBJ1-6 . few TRBV28 14 CASSQGNHNSPLHF TGTGCCAGTTCTCAAGGGAACCATAATTCACCCCTCCACTTT
TRBJ1-2 . many TRBV7-2 13 CASSLGQADGYTF TGTGCCAGCAGCTTAGGACAGGCGGATGGCTACACCTTC
TRBJ2-1 . . TRBV25-1 14 CASNPRGANNEQFF TGTGCCAGCAATCCGAGGGGAGCGAACAATGAGCAGTTCTTC
TRBJ2-7 . many TRBV18 15 CASSLTGFSSYEQYF TGTGCCAGCTCACTAACAGGGTTTTCCTCCTACGAGCAGTACTTC
TRBJ2-3 . . TRBV29-1 15 CSVVGADPSTDTQYF TGCAGCGTTGTTGGCGCGGACCCTAGCACAGATACGCAGTATTTT
TRBJ2-1 . few TRBV5-1 13 CASSQPGIREQFF TGCGCCAGCAGCCAGCCTGGAATAAGGGAGCAGTTCTTC
TRBJ2-1 . few TRBV5-1 16 CASSLTSFGRYNEQFF TGCGCCAGCAGCCTAACCTCCTTCGGGAGATACAATGAGCAGTTCTTC
TRBJ1-2 TRBD1 . TRBV29-1 16 CSVAPLRDRGGYGYTF TGCAGCGTTGCCCCTTTAAGGGACAGGGGAGGCTATGGCTACACCTTC
TRBJ2-7 TRBD2 few TRBV12-3/TRBV12-4 13 CASSPGTSGKQYF TGTGCCAGCAGTCCCGGGACTAGCGGGAAGCAGTACTTC
TRBJ2-3 TRBD1 once TRBV29-1 14 CSVNRGLGTDTQYF TGCAGCGTTAACAGGGGGCTGGGCACAGATACGCAGTATTTT
TRBJ2-4 . many TRBV7-9 13 CASARGTKNIQYF TGTGCCAGCGCCAGGGGTACCAAAAACATTCAGTACTTC
TRBJ1-3 . many TRBV15 14 CATSRDRRGNTIYF TGTGCCACCAGCAGAGATCGTCGGGGAAACACCATATATTTT
TRBJ2-7 . once TRBV19 13 CASSIVGGYEQYF TGTGCCAGTAGTATAGTGGGCGGCTACGAGCAGTACTTC
TRBJ2-3 TRBD2 few TRBV19 12 CASRAGLGTQYF TGTGCCAGTAGAGCGGGACTCGGTACGCAGTATTTT
TRBJ2-1 TRBD2 many TRBV14 16 CASSRLAGGSYNEQFF TGTGCCAGCAGCCGACTAGCGGGAGGCTCCTACAATGAGCAGTTCTTC
TRBJ2-1 . few TRBV5-1 13 CASRRGADNEQFF TGCGCCAGCAGACGGGGGGCCGACAATGAGCAGTTCTTC
TRBJ2-6 . few TRBV15 15 CATREGVAGANVLTF TGTGCCACCAGAGAAGGGGTGGCGGGGGCCAACGTCCTGACTTTC
TRBJ2-3 TRBD2 . TRBV30 15 CAWSTFSGGRDTQYF TGTGCCTGGAGTACCTTTTCGGGGGGACGGGATACGCAGTATTTT
TRBJ1-1 . . TRBV29-1 13 CSVEYVGYTEAFF TGCAGCGTTGAGTACGTAGGGTACACTGAAGCTTTCTTT
TRBJ1-2 . many TRBV29-1 14 CSVAGLGSSTGETF TGCAGCGTTGCAGGCCTCGGGTCGTCGACGGGTGAGACCTTC
TRBJ2-7 . many TRBV6-6 11 CASSLGVEQYF TGTGCCAGCAGTTTAGGGGTCGAGCAGTACTTC
TRBJ2-7 . many TRBV27 13 CASSSGGAYEQYF TGTGCCAGCAGTTCCGGCGGGGCCTACGAGCAGTACTTC
TRBJ2-7 . many TRBV5-1 15 CASSLKGTTPYEQYF TGCGCCAGCAGCTTAAAGGGAACCACCCCCTACGAGCAGTACTTC
TRBJ2-7 TRBD2 many TRBV4-2 15 CASSQEVAGYDEQYF TGTGCCAGCAGCCAAGAAGTAGCGGGCTATGACGAGCAGTACTTC
TRBJ2-2 . many TRBV5-1 14 CASSLFGNTGELFF TGCGCCAGCAGCTTGTTCGGGAACACCGGGGAGCTGTTTTTT
TRBJ2-3 . many TRBV5-1 13 CASSLGPKDTQYF TGCGCCAGCAGCTTGGGACCAAAAGATACGCAGTATTTT
TRBJ1-1 . many TRBV6-1 11 CASRKNTEAFF TGTGCCAGCAGAAAAAACACTGAAGCTTTCTTT
TRBJ2-7 . once TRBV6-2/TRBV6-3 12 CASSTGDDEQYF TGTGCCAGTTCGACAGGCGACGACGAGCAGTACTTC
TRBJ2-3 . few TRBV7-9 16 CASSAAGGKGTDTQYF TGTGCCAGCAGCGCAGCGGGCGGGAAGGGCACAGATACGCAGTATTTT
TRBJ2-7 TRBD2 many TRBV20-1 15 CSASDGTTVTYEQYF TGCAGTGCTAGTGACGGGACTACCGTAACCTACGAGCAGTACTTC
TRBJ2-3 . . TRBV5-1 16 CASSLETAHSTDTQYF TGCGCCAGCAGCTTGGAGACAGCGCATAGCACAGATACGCAGTATTTT
TRBJ1-4 TRBD1 many TRBV10-3 14 CAIRPGTGNEKLFF TGTGCCATCAGACCCGGGACAGGGAATGAAAAACTGTTTTTT
TRBJ2-2 TRBD2 many TRBV5-1 16 CASSFSGGTNTGELFF TGCGCCAGCAGCTTCAGCGGGGGTACGAACACCGGGGAGCTGTTTTTT
TRBJ2-5 . few TRBV5-1 15 CASSSLDGGRETQYF TGCGCCAGCAGCTCCCTGGACGGGGGGCGGGAGACCCAGTACTTC
TRBJ2-4 . many TRBV7-8 15 CASSLAPGAKNIQYF TGTGCCAGCAGCTTAGCCCCAGGGGCCAAAAACATTCAGTACTTC
TRBJ2-6 . . TRBV5-6 14 CASGYSSGANVLTF TGTGCCAGCGGATACAGCTCTGGGGCCAACGTCCTGACTTTC
TRBJ2-3 . many TRBV7-8 14 CASSYQMDSGTQYF TGTGCCAGCAGCTACCAGATGGATTCGGGTACGCAGTATTTT
TRBJ1-1 . . TRBV5-1 14 CASSPGAGNTEAFF TGCGCCAGCAGCCCGGGGGCAGGGAACACTGAAGCTTTCTTT
TRBJ2-7 . many TRBV5-1 14 CASSFGRGNYEQYF TGCGCCAGCAGCTTTGGGCGGGGAAACTACGAGCAGTACTTC
TRBJ1-1 . many TRBV5-1 14 CASSLQGVNTEAFF TGCGCCAGCAGCTTACAGGGAGTGAACACTGAAGCTTTCTTT
TRBJ2-2 . . TRBV20-1 12 CSVMGGTGELFF TGCAGTGTCATGGGTGGCACCGGGGAGCTGTTTTTT
TRBJ2-6 TRBD1 . TRBV13 17 CASSLGQGGSGANVLTF TGTGCCAGCAGCCTGGGACAGGGAGGTTCTGGGGCCAACGTCCTGACTTTC
TRBJ2-1 . many TRBV12-3/TRBV12-4 15 CASRRPGTIGNEQFF TGTGCCAGCAGGCGCCCCGGGACCATTGGCAATGAGCAGTTCTTC
TRBJ2-1 . . TRBV14 17 CASSQSEQEAPNNEQFF TGTGCCAGCAGCCAATCGGAACAGGAGGCGCCCAACAATGAGCAGTTCTTC
TRBJ1-2 . . TRBV20-1 15 CSARTLQIVNYGYTF TGCAGTGCTAGAACCCTCCAGATCGTAAACTATGGCTACACCTTC
TRBJ1-5 TRBD1 many TRBV29-1 14 CSGLPQGGCQPQHF TGCAGCGGCCTGCCCCAGGGGGGTTGTCAGCCCCAGCATTTT
TRBJ2-2 . few TRBV20-1 15 CSATPQGRNTGELFF TGCAGTGCTACCCCCCAGGGTCGGAACACCGGGGAGCTGTTTTTT
TRBJ1-5 . . TRBV30 13 CAWSVEGNQPQHF TGTGCCTGGAGTGTTGAAGGAAACCAGCCCCAGCATTTT